A single T cell receptor beta chain is shown here with its context. Its antigen has not been determined. No base quality information exists; no much larger clone differs at one position. Per the publication, the treatment or condition label means: allogeneic hematopoietic cell transplantation with graft depleted of TCRalphabeta T cells and CD19 B cells. Transplant recipients were children who received TCRalphabeta/CD19-depleted allogeneic hematopoietic cell grafts. The record originates from a study of T-cell reconstitution after alpha-beta-depleted transplantation in children listed by TCRdb under 2016. Looking at the study overall: The study quantitatively tracked T-cell immune reconstitution after TCRalphabeta/CD19-depleted allogeneic hematopoietic cell transplantation in children using TCR repertoire profiling. Study-level results and caveats: Hyperexpanded clone frequencies declined over subsequent months; after one year, T-cell counts and TCRbeta diversity were mostly attributed to newly produced T cells. The high TCRbeta diversity at day 60 in some patients was ascribed to recipient T cells and intrathymic progenitors that had survived conditioning. The apparently early recovery of alphabetaT-cell counts about two months after transplant reportedly depended on only several hundred rapidly expanded clones that came from non-depleted graft cells.

The method behind the library was PCR. Sequenced using an Illumina HiSeq 2500. TCR libraries were prepared with molecular barcoding, using unique molecular identifiers to normalize TCRbeta repertoire quantification. TCRdb reanalyzed the raw reads on its own, using fastp at Q25 for trimming and MiXCR for clone calling, and kept in-frame beta chains. Each entry is one CDR3 protein sequence, shown with its most common DNA and genes. Counted in this sample were some 200,000 distinct CDR3 sequences; about a tenth of them appeared once. Roughly 27% of the sample lies in the top ten. V is pruned by 4 bases and J by 0 bases, leaving 5 bases of the junction without a gene match. CDR3 length: 18 amino acids, cysteine to phenylalanine. Only the CDR3 DNA is retained, 54 bases long and in frame from the first base. Per the germline V gene, MDHEN is the CDR1 and SYDVKM is the CDR2.

The sequence joins TRBV28 to TRBJ2-1, and 14 junctional nucleotides match TRBD2. The receptor comes from a child younger than two with acute myeloid leukemia, due to receive a stem cell transplant. The source material was PBMCs, sampled before TCRalphabeta/CD19-depleted stem cell transplant. The nucleotides are TGTGCCAGCAGTTCCGTCGGGACTAGCGGGGGCTCCTACAATGAGCAGTTCTTC. It translates to CASSSVGTSGGSYNEQFF.